The 25 T cell receptor beta chains below were found in one sample sequenced in a study of CD8 T cells in ankylosing spondylitis. Study findings and constraints: For ankylosing spondylitis blood, a TCR beta motif of under ten highly homologous variants appeared characteristic.

TCRdb used MiXCR to reprocess the 5' RACE reads, holding one entry per CDR3 protein. The sample lists about 210,000 distinct CDR3 sequences; more than 5.5% were seen once. Antigen specificity for these receptors is unknown. The sequencing input was blood, either unsorted or a sorted T cell fraction (not recorded which). These receptors originate from a male donor with ankylosing spondylitis.

In its sample, this clonotype was seen many times. The rearrangement joins TRBV27 to TRBJ1-2; TRBD1 aligns across 10 bases. V lost 4 bases, J lost 0 bases, and 11 bases stayed unmatched. This CDR3 is 18 amino acids long. Germline V gene data show CDR1 as MNHEY and CDR2 as SMNVEV (reference sequence). CDR3 coding DNA: TGTGCCAGCAGTTCCCCCGGGACAGGGGATCTCTCTAACTATGGCTACACCTTC. Encoded protein: CASSSPGTGDLSNYGYTF.

The rearrangement uses TRBV4-2 and TRBJ1-4; a weak D match, TRBD1 (6 bases). Germline values: CDR1 LGHNA, CDR2 YNFKEQ. Trimming stripped 5 bases from V and 7 bases from J, with 20 bases between. The CDR3 covers 16 residues. This CDR3 reads CASSFVQGSLGEKLFF. CDR3 DNA sequence: TGTGCCAGCAGCTTTGTCCAGGGGTCCCTTGGTGAAAAACTGTTTTTT.

This clonotype was counted many times. J is TRBJ1-2 and V is TRBV6-2 or TRBV6-3, with D perhaps TRBD1 (5 bases). Trimming removed 1 base at V and 4 bases at J, with 7 bases between. CDR1 and CDR2 from the germline V gene are MNHEY and SVGEGT. This CDR3 comprises 13 residues. CDR3 in DNA: TGTGCCAGCAGTTACTGGGACGGCTATGGCTACACCTTC. Translation gives CASSYWDGYGYTF.

This clonotype has at least ten counts. The chain uses TRBV6-2 or TRBV6-3 and TRBJ2-7, with TRBD2 matching over 10 bases. CDR3 length: 15 residues. Germline CDR1 reads MNHEY; CDR2 reads SVGEGT. V lost 5 bases, J lost 2 bases, and 6 bases stayed unmatched. The CDR3 nucleotides read TGTGCCAGCAGTGCTAGCGGGAGATCGACCTACGAGCAGTACTTC. This encodes CASSASGRSTYEQYF.

This clonotype was counted at least ten times. The chain carries TRBV27 and TRBJ2-7, with D possibly matching TRBD1 (6 bases). V dropped 0 bases and J dropped 4 bases, with 10 bases sitting between them. The CDR3 contains 14 residues. From germline, CDR1 is MNHEY and CDR2 SMNVEV (reference sequence). CDR3 coding DNA: TGTGCCAGCAGTTTATCGACAGGAGGTTACGAGCAGTACTTC. It yields the protein CASSLSTGGYEQYF.

This clonotype showed up many times. J is TRBJ2-1 and V is TRBV9; D gene ambiguous. This CDR3 comprises 12 residues. V dropped 1 base and J dropped 8 bases, with 7 bases sitting between them. Germline V gene lookup returns CDR1 SGDLS and CDR2 YYNGEE. CDR3 loop: CASSVSPHEQFF. As DNA, the CDR3 is TGTGCCAGCAGCGTAAGTCCCCATGAGCAGTTCTTC.

V is TRBV7-6 and J is TRBJ2-2; D uncertain. Per germline, CDR1 SGHVS and CDR2 FNYEAQ. Trimming removed 5 bases from V and 6 bases from J, with 10 bases in between. The CDR3 extends over 13 amino acids. CDR3 sequence (DNA): TGTGCCAGCAGCCCGACCTGGGCCGGGGAGCTGTTTTTT. Translation gives CASSPTWAGELFF.

This clonotype has at least ten counts. This chain links TRBV5-1 with TRBJ1-2; D uncertain. The V end lost 0 bases, the J end lost 6 bases, and 12 bases lay between the germline ends. The CDR3 totals 14 residues. Germline CDR1 SGHRS, CDR2 YFSETQ. The CDR3 loop is CASSLEPGMDGYTF. CDR3 DNA: TGCGCCAGCAGCTTGGAGCCCGGGATGGATGGCTACACCTTC.

The chain employs TRBV27 and TRBJ2-5, with TRBD1 matching 8 bases. V lost 5 bases and J lost 5; bases outside the gene matches: 10. This CDR3 spans 15 amino acids. Germline V gene data show CDR1 as MNHEY and CDR2 as SMNVEV (reference sequence). The CDR3 protein is CASSGGNRGRETQYF. The CDR3, as DNA: TGTGCCAGCAGTGGGGGGAACAGGGGGAGGGAGACCCAGTACTTC.

Many counts were recorded for this clonotype. This chain joins TRBV9 and TRBJ1-1, with TRBD1 as a possible D gene (5 bases). This CDR3 has 13 residues. Germline V gene sequence: CDR1 SGDLS, CDR2 YYNGEE. V lost 5 bases and J 1 base, leaving 9 bases between the germline ends. CDR3 nucleotide sequence: TGTGCCAGCAGTCGGGACGAGAACACTGAAGCTTTCTTT. Translation: CASSRDENTEAFF.

The CDR3 coding sequence is TGTGCCAGCAGCCTCAGGCACTCCTACGAGCAGTACTTC. Translation gives CASSLRHSYEQYF. The chain couples TRBV13 to TRBJ2-7; D remains ambiguous. Germline loops: CDR1 PRHDT, CDR2 FYEKMQ (reference sequence). The CDR3 totals 13 residues. V gave up 5 bases and J gave up 0 bases, with 8 bases separating them. Supplemented by reference TRBV13 and TRBJ2-7, the full variable domain reads AAGVIQSPRHLIKEKRETATLKCYPIPRHDTVYWYQQGPGQDPQFLISFYEKMQSDKGSIPDRFSAQQFSDYHSELNMSSLELGDSALYFCASSLRHSYEQYFGPGTRLTVT.

This clonotype was found many times. The gene calls are TRBV2 and TRBJ2-3; 13 bases are shared with TRBD2. Germline V CDR1 and CDR2: SNHLY, FYNNEI. This CDR3 comprises 15 residues. The V segment lost 6 bases and the J segment 3 bases; nucleotides outside the gene matches: 3. CDR3 nucleotides: TGTGCCAGCAGGGGGACTAGCGGGACTACAGATACGCAGTATTTT. Its translation: CASRGTSGTTDTQYF.

This clonotype was detected ten times or more. This chain uses TRBV20-1 with TRBJ2-7; D is perhaps TRBD1 (5 bases). Germline values: CDR1 DFQATT, CDR2 SNEGSKA (reference sequence). The CDR3 runs 12 residues. The V gene lost 2 bases and the J gene lost 3 bases, with 8 bases spanning the gap. The CDR3 loop reads CSARWQGYEQYF. The CDR3, as DNA: TGCAGTGCTAGATGGCAGGGCTACGAGCAGTACTTC.

The sample holds many counts of this clonotype. This chain joins TRBV6-2 or TRBV6-3 and TRBJ2-5, with D possibly being TRBD2 (6 bases). This CDR3 region has 15 residues. Trimming removed 5 bases at V and 1 base at J, with 14 bases between. The V gene's germline CDR1 is MNHEY and CDR2 SVGEGT. CDR3 residues: CASSRRGSPQETQYF. The CDR3 coding sequence is TGTGCCAGCAGTCGACGGGGGAGCCCCCAAGAGACCCAGTACTTC.

The table lists this clonotype with many counts. The chain has TRBV7-8 and TRBJ2-7; D unclear. Germline CDR1 reads SGHVS; CDR2 reads FQNEAQ. The CDR3 runs 13 residues. V was clipped by 6 bases and J by 6 bases, with 15 bases between them. The CDR3 reads CASSPLREGEQYF. The CDR3 DNA reads TGTGCCAGCAGTCCCCTCCGTGAAGGCGAGCAGTACTTC.

The J gene is TRBJ2-6, the V gene TRBV11-2; D call uncertain. The germline gives CDR1 SGHAT, CDR2 FQNNGV. This CDR3 has 16 amino acids. Trimming stripped 0 bases from V and 4 bases from J, with 10 bases between. CDR3 DNA: TGTGCCAGCAGCTTAGAGAAGGGTTCCGGGGCCAACGTCCTGACTTTC. Translating gives CASSLEKGSGANVLTF.

The chain links TRBV6-1 to TRBJ1-2; a possible D gene is TRBD1 (5 bases). The germline gives CDR1 MNHNS, CDR2 SASEGT. The CDR3 length is 15 residues. The ends were cut back, 5 bases at V and 6 bases at J, with 19 bases in the middle. DNA for the CDR3: TGTGCCAGCAGTCCCGGGACGGAAGACATAGATGGCTACACCTTC. Amino acid sequence: CASSPGTEDIDGYTF.

Many counts were recorded for this clonotype. The genes are TRBV9 and TRBJ2-7; D could derive from TRBD1 or TRBD2 (6 bases each). Germline values: CDR1 SGDLS, CDR2 YYNGEE. This CDR3 spans 16 amino acids. V was trimmed by 4 bases and J by 1 base, leaving 18 bases between them. CDR3 in amino acids: CASSSGQFGRSYEQYF. The DNA of the CDR3 is TGTGCCAGCAGCTCAGGACAGTTTGGGAGGTCCTACGAGCAGTACTTC.

This clonotype was counted at least ten times. V is TRBV18 and J is TRBJ2-7; no clear D. With 0 bases removed from V and 5 bases from J, the gap between germline ends came to 5 bases. The germline V gene has CDR1 KGHSH and CDR2 LQKENI. The CDR3 has 12 residues. CDR3 nucleotide sequence: TGTGCCAGCTCACCACCAGGGAACGAGCAGTACTTC. Amino acid sequence: CASSPPGNEQYF.

The chain has TRBV5-5 and TRBJ2-3; 11 nucleotides agree with TRBD2. The CDR3 spans 17 residues. In germline, CDR1 is SGHKS, CDR2 YYEKEE (reference sequence). V dropped 2 bases and J dropped 0; count of bases not matched to a gene: 5. The CDR3 region has the DNA TGTGCCAGCAGCTTCATAGCGGGAGGGCCTAGCACAGATACGCAGTATTTT. Translation gives CASSFIAGGPSTDTQYF. Based on the CDR3 plus reference TRBV5-5 and TRBJ2-3, the full variable domain is DAGVTQSPTHLIKTRGQQVTLRCSPISGHKSVSWYQQVLGQGPQFIFQYYEKEERGRGNFPDRFSARQFPNYSSELNVNALLLGDSALYLCASSFIAGGPSTDTQYFGPGTRLTVL.

This clonotype was counted ten times or more. The chain employs TRBV7-9 and TRBJ1-6; D possibly corresponds to TRBD1 (5 bases). V lost 6 bases, J lost 4 bases, and 10 bases lay in between. Per germline, CDR1 SEHNR and CDR2 FQNEAQ (reference sequence). The CDR3 runs 14 residues. The CDR3 bases are TGTGCCAGCAGACCGACAGAGTATAATTCACCCCTCCACTTT. Its translation: CASRPTEYNSPLHF.

This clonotype was observed at least ten times. This chain connects TRBV27 to TRBJ2-7; a weak D match, TRBD2 (5 bases). The V gene lost 0 bases and the J gene lost 2 bases, with 14 bases spanning the gap. CDR3 length: 16 amino acids. The germline gives CDR1 MNHEY, CDR2 SMNVEV (reference sequence). CDR3 sequence (DNA): TGTGCCAGCAGTTTATCCCGGGGAACGTCTGCCTACGAGCAGTACTTC. Translation: CASSLSRGTSAYEQYF.

This clonotype has at least ten counts. The chain couples TRBV5-1 to TRBJ2-7, with 9 bases matching TRBD2. Germline values: CDR1 SGHRS, CDR2 YFSETQ. CDR3 length: 15 amino acids. V shed 4 bases and J 0 bases; nucleotides not matched to a gene: 5. CDR3 nucleotides: TGCGCCAGCAGCCGTCGACTAGCGGACTCCTACGAGCAGTACTTC. Protein product: CASSRRLADSYEQYF. The complete variable domain, with remaining parts taken from reference TRBV5-1 and TRBJ2-7, reads KAGVTQTPRYLIKTRGQQVTLSCSPISGHRSVSWYQQTPGQGLQFLFEYFSETQRNKGNFPGRFSGRQFSNSRSEMNVSTLELGDSALYLCASSRRLADSYEQYFGPGTRLTVT.

This clonotype was found many times. V gene TRBV12-3 or TRBV12-4 combines with J gene TRBJ2-7; a weak D match, TRBD2 (5 bases). This CDR3 spans 13 amino acids. The V and J ends lost 4 bases and 4 bases respectively, with 11 bases between them. In DNA form, the CDR3 reads TGTGCCAGCAGTTCGGGGTTGCTTTACGAGCAGTACTTC. As protein: CASSSGLLYEQYF.

Many counts were recorded for this clonotype. The chain uses TRBV6-2 or TRBV6-3 and TRBJ2-7; D unclear. Trimming removed 2 bases at V and 4 bases at J, with 12 bases between. CDR1 is MNHEY and CDR2 is SVGEGT in the germline V gene. The CDR3 extends over 14 amino acids. In DNA form, the CDR3 reads TGTGCCAGCAGTTACATGGCAGGCCCTTACGAGCAGTACTTC. Translation gives CASSYMAGPYEQYF.